The 6 T cell receptor beta chains listed next were all sequenced from one sample in a study of blood T cell repertoires in COVID-19. This table comes from immunoSEQ multiplex PCR, and its TCRdb copy is limited to in-frame clones, with some not included. The data contain about 360,000 clones, 86% of them singletons. The sample comprised peripheral blood. The receptors here all came from an older woman with COVID-19, enrolled during active disease.

The chain joins TRBV30 to TRBJ2-5; TRBD1 aligns across 11 bases. This CDR3 region has 12 residues. J lost 13 bases, V lost 2 bases, and 6 bases had no gene match. The germline gives CDR1 GTSNPN, CDR2 SVGIG (reference sequence). Here the CDR3 DNA reads TGTGCCTGGAGTTTGTTTGGGACAGGGGGGTACTTC. This gives the protein CAWSLFGTGGYF.

This sequence joins TRBV4-1 and TRBJ1-2; no firm D call. Trimming cost V 0 bases and J 3 bases, with 8 bases left between them. Per the germline V gene, CDR1 is MGHRA and CDR2 is YSYEKL. The CDR3 totals 14 residues. In DNA form, the CDR3 reads TGCGCCAGCAGCCAAGAAGCGGTGCACTATGGCTACACCTTC. This sequence encodes CASSQEAVHYGYTF.

The V call is TRBV10-3, the J call TRBJ1-2; D is unresolved. V gave up 4 bases and J gave up 0 bases, with 12 bases separating them. Germline V gene data show CDR1 as ENHRY and CDR2 as SYGVKD. This CDR3 has 15 residues. CDR3 DNA: TGTGCCATCAGTGCGAGGGTCGAAGCTAACTATGGCTACACCTTC. This gives the protein CAISARVEANYGYTF.

The chain links TRBV7-6 to TRBJ1-1; 8 bases map to TRBD1. V trimming: 7 bases; J trimming: 4 bases; junction bases outside the gene matches: 14. The CDR3 runs to 16 residues. CDR1 and CDR2 (germline): SGHVS, FNYEAQ. The DNA of the CDR3 is TGTGCCAGCACCGAATTCAGGGGGCCCCGGGGCACTGAAGCTTTCTTT. It translates to CASTEFRGPRGTEAFF.

V is TRBV7-3 and J is TRBJ2-6; tentatively, D is TRBD1 (6 bases). In germline, CDR1 is SGHTA, CDR2 FQGTGA. The ends were cut back, 2 bases at V and 4 bases at J, with 12 bases in the middle. The length of the CDR3 is 16 residues. The CDR3 is CASSLQGRVGANVLTF. CDR3 bases: TGTGCCAGCAGCTTACAGGGGCGGGTCGGGGCCAACGTCCTGACTTTC.

This chain connects TRBV7-8 to TRBJ2-2; 9 bases are shared with TRBD2. V lost 2 bases and J lost 6; bases outside the gene matches: 1. The CDR3 extends over 14 amino acids. Germline V gives CDR1 SGHVS, CDR2 FQNEAQ. The CDR3 DNA reads TGTGCCAGCAGCTTATGGACTAGCGCCGGGGAGCTGTTTTTT. Residues: CASSLWTSAGELFF.